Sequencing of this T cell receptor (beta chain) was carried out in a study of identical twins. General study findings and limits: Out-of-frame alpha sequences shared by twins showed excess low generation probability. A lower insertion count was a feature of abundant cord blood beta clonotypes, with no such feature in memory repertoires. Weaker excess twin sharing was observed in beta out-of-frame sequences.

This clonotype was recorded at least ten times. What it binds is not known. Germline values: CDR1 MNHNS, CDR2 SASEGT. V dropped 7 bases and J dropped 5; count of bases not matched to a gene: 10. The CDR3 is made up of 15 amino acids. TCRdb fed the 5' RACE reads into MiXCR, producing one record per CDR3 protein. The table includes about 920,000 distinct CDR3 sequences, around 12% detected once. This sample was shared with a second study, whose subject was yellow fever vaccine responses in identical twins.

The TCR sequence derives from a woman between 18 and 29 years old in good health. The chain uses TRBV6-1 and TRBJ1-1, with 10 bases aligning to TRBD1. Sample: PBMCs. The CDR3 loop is CASNSPGQGITEAFF. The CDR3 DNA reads TGTGCCAGCAACTCACCGGGACAGGGGATAACTGAAGCTTTCTTT.